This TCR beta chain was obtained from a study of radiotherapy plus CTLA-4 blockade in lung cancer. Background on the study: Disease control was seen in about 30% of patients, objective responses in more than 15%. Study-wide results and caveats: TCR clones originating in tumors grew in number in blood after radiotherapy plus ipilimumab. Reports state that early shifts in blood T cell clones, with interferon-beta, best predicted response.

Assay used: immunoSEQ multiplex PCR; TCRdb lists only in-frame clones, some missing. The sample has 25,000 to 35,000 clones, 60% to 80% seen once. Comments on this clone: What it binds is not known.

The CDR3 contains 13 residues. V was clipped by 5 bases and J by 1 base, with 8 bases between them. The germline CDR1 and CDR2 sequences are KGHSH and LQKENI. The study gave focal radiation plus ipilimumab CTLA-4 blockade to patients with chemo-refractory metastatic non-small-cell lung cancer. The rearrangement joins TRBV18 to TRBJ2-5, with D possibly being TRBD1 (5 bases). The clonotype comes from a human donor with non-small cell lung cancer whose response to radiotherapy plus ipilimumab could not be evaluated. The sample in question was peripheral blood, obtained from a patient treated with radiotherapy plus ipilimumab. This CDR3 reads CASSSGIQETQYF. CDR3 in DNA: TGTGCCAGCTCATCAGGGATCCAAGAGACCCAGTACTTC.